This T cell receptor (beta chain) was captured in a study of graft-versus-host responses after intestinal transplantation. Study conclusions and caveats: Marrow from the recipient contained GvH clones, some of which had appeared first in ileum or blood.

Comments on this clone: Its antigen is unidentified.

This CDR3 region has 17 residues. Deletions cut 1 base from V and 4 bases from J, with 19 bases between. CDR1 is SGHVS and CDR2 is FNYEAQ in the germline V gene. The table came from immunoSEQ multiplex PCR; TCRdb's copy has only in-frame clones and leaves some out. The sample lists about 130,000 clones; around nine tenths were seen once. The chain uses TRBV7-6 and TRBJ1-1; D call uncertain. This TCR was sampled from a human donor who received an intestinal transplant. The specimen comprised unstimulated CD4+ T cells sorted from spleen or lymph node cells, sampled before intestinal transplant. Written as DNA, the CDR3 is TGTGCCAGCAGCTTAGAGGTGAGATCGGTGGCGAGCACTGAAGCTTTCTTT. Amino acid sequence: CASSLEVRSVASTEAFF.